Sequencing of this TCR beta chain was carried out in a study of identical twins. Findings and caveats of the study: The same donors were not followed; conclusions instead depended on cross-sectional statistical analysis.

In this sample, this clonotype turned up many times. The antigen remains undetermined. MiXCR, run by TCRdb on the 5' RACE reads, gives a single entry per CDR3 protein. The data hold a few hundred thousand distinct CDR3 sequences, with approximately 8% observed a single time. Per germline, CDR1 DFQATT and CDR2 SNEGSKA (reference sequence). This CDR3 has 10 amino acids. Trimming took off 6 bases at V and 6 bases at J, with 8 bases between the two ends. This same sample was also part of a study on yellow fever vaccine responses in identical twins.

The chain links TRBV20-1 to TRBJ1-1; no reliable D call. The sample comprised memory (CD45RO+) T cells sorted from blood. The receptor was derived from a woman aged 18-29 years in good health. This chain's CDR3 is CSARNAEAFF. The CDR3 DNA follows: TGCAGTGCCCGAAACGCTGAAGCTTTCTTT.